This T cell receptor (beta chain) emerged from a study of PD-1 blockade in mismatch repair-deficient tumors. V was trimmed by 7 bases and J by 2 bases, leaving 21 bases between them. CDR1 is MNHNY, CDR2 SVGAGI, per germline (reference sequence). The CDR3 loop spans 16 amino acids. The table came from immunoSEQ multiplex PCR; TCRdb's copy has only in-frame clones and leaves some out. Of more than 40,000 clones listed, about 85% are singletons. The chain is built from TRBV6-6 and TRBJ2-7, with D possibly TRBD2 on 5 matching bases. The sequences come from peripheral blood, collected more than 19 weeks after starting pembrolizumab. This clonotype was obtained from an adult with mismatch repair-deficient cancer. CDR3 loop: CASTPKRTIDTYEQYF. The DNA of the CDR3 is TGTGCCAGCACCCCAAAGCGGACCATCGACACCTACGAGCAGTACTTC.